The present entry profiles one T cell receptor delta chain with its context. One junction end disagrees with the germline gene, perhaps due to a read error. Genomic DNA from isolated PBMCs served as the sequencing template. The sample belongs to a study of gamma delta lymphoproliferative disorders and STAT genes. Background on the study: For the delta chain, EuroClonality-NGS standard procedure was applied.

The germline V gene encodes CDR1 GEAIGNYY and CDR2 EKD. The CDR3 contains 19 residues. TCRdb reapplied CATT to the multiplex PCR reads. The table has 2,500 to 3,500 delta-chain clones, around 1.2% seen once. The specimen was blood. The clonotype originates from a human donor in good health. This chain connects TRDV2 to TRDJ1; 13 positions match TRDD3. CDR3 in DNA: TGTGCCTGTGACGCTTTACTGGGGGATACGGAATATTCTACCGATAAACCCATCTTT. Residues: CACDALLGDTEYSTDKPIF.